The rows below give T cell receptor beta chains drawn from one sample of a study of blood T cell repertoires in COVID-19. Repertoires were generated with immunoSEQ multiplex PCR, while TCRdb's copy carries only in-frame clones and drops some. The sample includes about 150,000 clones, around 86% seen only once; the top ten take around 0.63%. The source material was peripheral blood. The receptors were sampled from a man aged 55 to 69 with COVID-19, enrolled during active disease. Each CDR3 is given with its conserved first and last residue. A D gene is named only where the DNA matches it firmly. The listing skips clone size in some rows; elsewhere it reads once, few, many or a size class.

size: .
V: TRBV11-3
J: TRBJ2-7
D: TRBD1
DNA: TGTGCCAGCAGCTCCCACGGACAGGGTCCCTACGAGCAGTACTTC
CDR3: CASSSHGQGPYEQYF

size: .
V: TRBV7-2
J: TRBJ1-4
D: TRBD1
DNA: TGTGCCAGCAGCGTGCGACAGGGGGGTGTTTACGAAAAACTGTTTTTT
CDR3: CASSVRQGGVYEKLFF

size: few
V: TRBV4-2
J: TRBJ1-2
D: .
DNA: TGTGCCAGCAGCCAAGATGGCTTCTGGGGCTACACCTTC
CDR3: CASSQDGFWGYTF

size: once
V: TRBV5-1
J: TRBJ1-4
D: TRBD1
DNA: TGCGCCAGCAGCTTGGGGGGACAGCCTAATGAAAAACTGTTTTTT
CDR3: CASSLGGQPNEKLFF

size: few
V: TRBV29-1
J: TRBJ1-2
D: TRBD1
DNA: TGCAGCGCTGACAGGGGGCGGACTGGCTACACCTTC
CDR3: CSADRGRTGYTF

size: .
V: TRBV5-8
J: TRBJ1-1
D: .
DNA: TGTGCCAGCAGAATAGTCAGGGGAAACACTGAAGCTTTCTTT
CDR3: CASRIVRGNTEAFF

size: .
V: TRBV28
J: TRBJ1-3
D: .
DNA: TGTGCCAGCAGGGAGAATAACCCCTCTGGAAACACCATATATTTT
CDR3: CASRENNPSGNTIYF

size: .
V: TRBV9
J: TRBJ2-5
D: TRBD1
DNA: TGTGCCAGCAGCGTAGGAGGGGGCATCGAGACCCAGTACTTC
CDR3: CASSVGGGIETQYF

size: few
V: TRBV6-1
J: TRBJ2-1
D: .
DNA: TGTGCCAGCAGTGAATTTTGGGGGGCCTACAATGAGCAGTTCTTC
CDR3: CASSEFWGAYNEQFF

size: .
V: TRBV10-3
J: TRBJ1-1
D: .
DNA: TGTGCCATCAGTGAGGGGAGGGACACTGAAGCTTTCTTT
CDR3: CAISEGRDTEAFF

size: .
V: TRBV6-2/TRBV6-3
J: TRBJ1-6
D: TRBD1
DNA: TGTGCCAGCAGTACGGACAGGGGGAGTTCACCCCTCCACTTT
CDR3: CASSTDRGSSPLHF

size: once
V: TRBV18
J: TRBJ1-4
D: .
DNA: TGTGCCAGCTCACCACCCGGCGGGACCGGTTTACTTTTT
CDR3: CASSPPGGTGLLF

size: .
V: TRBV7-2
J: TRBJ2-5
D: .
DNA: TGTGCCAGCAGCTTAGGTTCAGCGGATAAAACCCAGTACTTC
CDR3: CASSLGSADKTQYF

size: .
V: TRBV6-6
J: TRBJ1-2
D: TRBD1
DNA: TGTGCCAGCCGGGACAGCAAGTCTGTTGGCTACACCTTC
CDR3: CASRDSKSVGYTF

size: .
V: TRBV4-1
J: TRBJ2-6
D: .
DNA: TGCGCCAGCAGCCAAACTGGTGGGGCCAACGTCCTGACTTTC
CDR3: CASSQTGGANVLTF

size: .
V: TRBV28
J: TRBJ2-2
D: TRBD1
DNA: TGTGCCAGCAGTTCACCAGGGACAGGGAAAGACGGGGAGCTGTTTTTT
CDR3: CASSSPGTGKDGELFF

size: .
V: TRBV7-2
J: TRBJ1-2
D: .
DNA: TGTGCCAGCACCTTAAGTCCGGACAACAACTATGGCTACACCTTC
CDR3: CASTLSPDNNYGYTF

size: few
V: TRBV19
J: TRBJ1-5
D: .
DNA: TGTGCCACCGCACAGGAGGGGGGGCCCAATCAGCCCCAGCATTTT
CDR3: CATAQEGGPNQPQHF

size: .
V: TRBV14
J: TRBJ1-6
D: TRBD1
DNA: TGTGCCAGCAGCCGGGGACAGGGGGTTGGACCCCTCCACTTT
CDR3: CASSRGQGVGPLHF

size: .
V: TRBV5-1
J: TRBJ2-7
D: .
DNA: TGCGCCAGCAGCTTGGAAGCGCTCACCTACGAGCAGTACTTC
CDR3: CASSLEALTYEQYF

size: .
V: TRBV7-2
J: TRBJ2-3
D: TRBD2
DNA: TGTGCCAGCAGCTGGGGACTAGCGGGAGTTTTGGCAGATACGCAGTATTTT
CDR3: CASSWGLAGVLADTQYF

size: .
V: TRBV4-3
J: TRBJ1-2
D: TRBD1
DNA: TGCGCCAGCAGCCAAGCGGGACAGGGGGCGAGAGGCTACACCTTC
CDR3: CASSQAGQGARGYTF

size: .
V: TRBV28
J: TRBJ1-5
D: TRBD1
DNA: TGTGCCAGCAGTTCCTCCGACAGGGCCAATCAGCCCCAGCATTTT
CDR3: CASSSSDRANQPQHF

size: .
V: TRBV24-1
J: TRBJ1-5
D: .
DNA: TGTGCCACCAGTCGGGCAGGGAAAGTTGATCAGCCCCAGCATTTT
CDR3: CATSRAGKVDQPQHF

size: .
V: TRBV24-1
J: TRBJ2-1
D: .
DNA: TGTGCCACCAGTGACGCCACAGGGCCCAATGAGCAGTTCTTC
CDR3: CATSDATGPNEQFF

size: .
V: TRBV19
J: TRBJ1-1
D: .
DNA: TGTGCCAGTACCTCCGGCGGCAGCATGAACACTGAAGCTTTCTTT
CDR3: CASTSGGSMNTEAFF

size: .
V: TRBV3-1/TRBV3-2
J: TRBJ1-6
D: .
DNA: TGTGCCAGCAGCCAAGACCCAGCGGGGTCAATTTCACCCCTCCACTTT
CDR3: CASSQDPAGSISPLHF

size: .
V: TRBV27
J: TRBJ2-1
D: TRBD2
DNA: TGTGCCAGCAGTCTTACTAGCGGGGGGGCACATGAGCAGTTCTTC
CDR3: CASSLTSGGAHEQFF

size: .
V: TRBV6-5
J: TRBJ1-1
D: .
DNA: TGTGCCAGCAGCTCAACGGGCACTGAAGCTTTCTTT
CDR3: CASSSTGTEAFF

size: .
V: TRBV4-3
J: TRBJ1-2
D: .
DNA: TGCGCCAGCAGCCAAGATTGGGCGGGTGGAGCCTATGGCTACACCTTC
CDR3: CASSQDWAGGAYGYTF

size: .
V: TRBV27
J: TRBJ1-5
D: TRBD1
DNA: TGTGCCAGCAGGCGGGACAGTTCAAGCAATCAGCCCCAGCATTTT
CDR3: CASRRDSSSNQPQHF